The sequence of this T cell receptor (beta chain) was determined in a study of beta chain features in type 1 diabetes. Expressed TCRB transcripts were sequenced because the isolated RNA had all been reverse transcribed beforehand. The method was immunoSEQ multiplex PCR; TCRdb's version includes in-frame clones alone and lacks a portion of them. The sample lists around 320,000 clones, around 13% occurring once. Worth noting for this clone: Its specificity is not known. The junction differs from germline at one of its ends, possibly a read error.

Study-level findings and limits: cDNA sequencing could over-represent cells with high TCR expression.

What was sequenced was central memory CD4+ T cells from blood. This receptor was identified in a man younger than 40 in good health.

The DNA of the CDR3 is TGTGCCACCAGCGGGAGTGCGGACAATGAGCAGTTCTTC. Encoded protein: CATSGSADNEQFF. The chain is built from TRBV9 and TRBJ2-1, with 8 bases that match TRBD2. Germline V CDR1 and CDR2: SGDLS, YYNGEE. The CDR3 has 13 amino acids.